This T cell receptor beta chain appears in the sequencing data of a study of T cells in Graves' hyperthyroidism and ophthalmopathy. Study-level results: Blood also contained most expanded thyroid clonotypes above 0.001.

CDR3 length: 13 amino acids. Per germline, CDR1 SQVTM and CDR2 ANQGSEA. V lost 8 bases, J lost 1 base, and 3 bases stayed unmatched. This clonotype came up many times. The antigen is not known. It was RNA transcripts that yielded the amplified TCR beta CDR3 regions. Initially, a first-round RT-PCR of the TCR CDR3 employed the HTBI primer set. TCRdb reprocessed the multiplex PCR reads with MiXCR, giving one entry per CDR3 protein. The sample yields roughly 710,000 distinct CDR3 sequences, 35% seen once. Pregnant or lactating patients were excluded, as were those with uncontrolled infection or other autoimmune disease. Extraction of PBMCs used more than 8.5 ml of fresh peripheral blood.

Input material: blood. V and J are TRBV29-1 and TRBJ1-4; 8 nucleotides align to TRBD1. This receptor was identified in a woman in her 40s with Graves' hyperthyroidism. The CDR3 sequence is CSSGQGTNEKLFF. In nucleotides, the CDR3 is TGCAGCTCCGGACAGGGAACTAATGAAAAACTGTTTTTT.